This T cell receptor (beta chain) was retrieved from a study of response to subunit inactivated influenza vaccine (dated by TCRdb to 2016 to 2018). As for the study more broadly: Deep quantitative T cell receptor repertoire profiling was used in the study to track responses to a trivalent subunit inactivated influenza vaccine.

Including cysteine and phenylalanine, the CDR3 has 20 amino acids. Only the CDR3 DNA stays, 60 bases, in frame from base 1. Clipping removes 1 base from V and 0 bases from J, with 12 as the unmatched junction base count. From the germline V gene (reference sequence), CDR1 is SGHNT and CDR2 is YYREEE. Points the paper makes about the study in general: The authors proposed that each seasonal influenza vaccination may bring in only a limited number of new T cells.

Receptor amplification or capture employed RT-PCR. Data came from an Illumina HiSeq 2500. The public reads were reanalyzed by TCRdb: fastp trimming at Q25, MiXCR alignment, in-frame beta chains only. CDR3 protein sequences are deduplicated, and each keeps its most common genes and DNA. Here the sample has more than 550,000 distinct CDR3 sequences; about 11% occur a single time. The leading ten clones occupy roughly 11% of the sample. Remarks on this clonotype: Its target antigen remains unknown. No clone much larger than this one lies a single base away; base qualities are absent.

The same sample was also used in a study of T cells expressing NK-cell markers. The second study's authors report: TCR beta cDNA libraries were made by 5'RACE template switching that added a universal primer site and unique molecular identifiers. About eight donors provided sorted CD3+CD56+NKG2C+, CD3+CD56+NKG2C- and CD3+CD56-NKG2C+ T-cell subsets, whose TCR beta-chain repertoires were profiled. Of the eight sequenced donors, seven were found to be HCMV-seropositive and one was found to be HCMV-seronegative. To restrict sorting to alphabetaTCR-expressing T cells, an anti-gammadeltaTCR antibody was added in several experiments. For roughly six donors, the dominant CD3+CD56+NKG2C+ clonotypes were among the top 10 CD8+ clonotypes and accounted for 1.0-7.0% of CD8+ T cells. Those dominant clonotypes were again the most abundant among CD3+CD56-NKG2C+ cells in a handful of donors, at roughly 25-60.1%. It remained unclear whether the expanded NKG2C-expressing T cell clones were specific for HCMV antigens. The eight sequenced donors were randomly selected healthy volunteers, three men and five women. To determine HCMV serostatus, a commercial ELISA kit was used to detect HCMV-specific IgG in serum. Peripheral blood mononuclear cells were isolated from blood by Ficoll density gradient centrifugation. Bulk peripheral blood T-cell repertoires were additionally sequenced from unsorted PBMC for over five donors. Synthesis of cDNA was primed from the TCR beta constant segment and was followed by two consecutive PCR amplification steps. The libraries were sequenced on Illumina HiSeq 2000/2500, MiSeq or NextSeq, producing 2 x 150 bp reads. Reads were demultiplexed and grouped by UMI with MIGEC, and clonotypes were assembled and quantified with MiTCR. To exclude erroneous sequences, any TCR cDNA sequence not supported by at least two reads was discarded. The tcR package was used for downstream repertoire analysis, with clonotypes matched between fractions based on CDR3 nucleotide sequence plus V segment. VDJmatch was used to annotate antigen specificity against VDJdb, with one amino acid substitution in CDR3 allowed.

The source of this sequence is a man aged 45-65 years who received an inactivated influenza vaccine. Donor details come from another sample of the same person, matched by shared clones. The chain employs TRBV5-4 and TRBJ2-3; TRBD2 aligns with 12 central bases. The sequencing here drew on PBMCs from blood, taken on the day of vaccination. The CDR3 protein sequence reads: CASSLFVTSGGLYSTDTQYF. DNA sequence: TGTGCCAGCAGCTTGTTCGTAACTAGCGGGGGGCTATACAGCACAGATACGCAGTATTTT.